This T cell receptor beta chain was profiled in a study of T-cell memory formation after mild COVID-19. Study summary: Each donor largely had its own TCR clusters. Study conclusions and caveats: Largely, contracting CD4+ clones fell within CM and EM, and contracting CD8+ clones within EMRA. Certain responding clones were present in pre-infection memory, suggesting participation of cross-reactive memory. A second wave expanding day 15 to 37 was CD4+-biased; contracting clones were balanced.

This clonotype was seen a handful of times. Its antigen is not known. Using its own MiXCR run on the 5' RACE reads, TCRdb lists one record per CDR3 protein. The table shows 350,000 or so distinct CDR3 sequences, with 13% occurring only once. V dropped 0 bases and J dropped 5 bases, with 14 bases sitting between them. The germline CDR1 and CDR2 sequences are LNHDA and SQIVND (reference sequence). The CDR3 sequence is 16 residues long. This TCR derives from a man aged 18-30 years who had mild COVID-19 (a few samples of this study predate the infection). Cell type and time point are not known. The V and J genes are TRBV19 and TRBJ1-5; no reliable D call. The specimen sequenced was PBMCs or a T cell subset sorted from them (not recorded which). For the CDR3, the DNA is TGTGCCAGTAGTATAGATCTCGGGCAGATCCATCAGCCCCAGCATTTT. The encoded protein is CASSIDLGQIHQPQHF.